The 17 T cell receptor beta chains listed next were all sequenced from one sample in a study of blood T cell repertoires in COVID-19. Profiling relied on immunoSEQ multiplex PCR, and the TCRdb table lists in-frame clones only, not all of them. The sample yields about 83,000 clones, about 82% seen once. The sample comprised peripheral blood. Source of these receptors: a woman of 80 years or more in a cohort sampled during active or convalescent COVID-19.

The chain carries TRBV7-3 and TRBJ1-1; D is undetermined. The CDR3 loop spans 13 amino acids. V was clipped by 2 bases and J by 1 base, with 5 bases between them. Germline CDR1 reads SGHTA; CDR2 reads FQGTGA. This CDR3 is CASSLGRNTEAFF. CDR3 sequence (DNA): TGTGCCAGCAGCTTAGGGCGGAACACTGAAGCTTTCTTT.

This clone was counted once. The chain has TRBV7-9 and TRBJ2-7; 7 bases agree with TRBD1. The V and J ends lost 3 bases and 6 bases, in that order; junction bases with no gene match: 11. The germline V gene has CDR1 SEHNR and CDR2 FQNEAQ (reference sequence). CDR3 length equals 15 residues. CDR3 loop: CASSFGGRGLGEQYV. CDR3 in DNA: TGTGCCAGCAGCTTTGGTGGCAGGGGGTTAGGCGAGCAGTACGTC.

The chain couples TRBV15 to TRBJ2-1, with 9 bases lining up with TRBD2. Germline assignment: CDR1 LNHNV and CDR2 YYDKDF (reference sequence). The CDR3 runs 13 residues. V lost 8 bases and J lost 7; bases outside the gene matches: 6. The CDR3 region has the DNA TGTGCCACCGGGGTAGCGGGAGCGAATGAGCAGTTCTTC. Translated: CATGVAGANEQFF.

This clone occurred a few times. The V and J genes are TRBV6-5 and TRBJ1-5, with D uncertain. There are 14 residues in the CDR3. V was trimmed by 6 bases and J by 0 bases, leaving 9 bases between them. CDR1 is MNHEY and CDR2 is SVGAGI in the germline V gene. The CDR3 loop reads CASSLQSSNQPQHF. The CDR3 region has the DNA TGTGCCAGCAGCCTACAGAGTAGCAATCAGCCCCAGCATTTT.

This chain connects TRBV11-2 to TRBJ2-7; 12 bases line up with TRBD2. The J segment lost 0 bases and the V segment lost 5 bases, leaving 5 bases of the junction unmatched. CDR1 and CDR2 from the germline V gene are SGHAT and FQNNGV. The CDR3 has 16 amino acids. The CDR3 DNA sequence: TGTGCCAGCAGCACGACTAGCGGGGGCTCCTCCTACGAGCAGTACTTC. Its protein is CASSTTSGGSSYEQYF.

The V call is TRBV27, the J call TRBJ2-2; tentative D call: TRBD1 (5 bases). V dropped 6 bases and J dropped 5 bases, with 16 bases sitting between them. The CDR3 spans 15 residues. Germline-derived CDR1 and CDR2 are MNHEY and SMNVEV (reference sequence). CDR3 nucleotides: TGTGCCAGCAGGATACAGGACACGTTAACCGGGGAGCTGTTTTTT. Residues: CASRIQDTLTGELFF.

The chain has TRBV11-2 and TRBJ1-4; D is unresolved. Germline CDR1 SGHAT, CDR2 FQNNGV. V gave up 5 bases and J gave up 4 bases, with 14 bases separating them. The CDR3 extends over 15 amino acids. The CDR3 bases are TGTGCCAGCAGCCAACGGCGGCGGGGTAATGAAAAACTGTTTTTT. It translates to CASSQRRRGNEKLFF.

The J gene is TRBJ1-4, the V gene TRBV3-1 (or the pseudogene TRBV3-2); D unresolved. Germline lookup yields CDR1 LGHDT and CDR2 YNNKEL (reference sequence). V shed 4 bases and J shed 6 bases, with 9 bases lying between them. This CDR3 region has 13 residues. CDR3 nucleotides: TGTGCCAGCAGCCCAGGAAATCATGAAAAACTGTTTTTT. Translated, it gives CASSPGNHEKLFF.

V usage is TRBV5-4 and J usage is TRBJ2-2; 8 bases match TRBD1. The CDR3 runs 13 residues. Germline values: CDR1 SGHNT, CDR2 YYREEE (reference sequence). V gave up 4 bases and J gave up 8 bases; unmatched junction bases: 4. CDR3 nucleotides: TGTGCCAGCAGCGTGGACAGGGTGGGGGAGCTGTTTTTT. Translation gives CASSVDRVGELFF. Looking up the rest from reference TRBV5-4 and TRBJ2-2 gives the full variable domain: ETGVTQSPTHLIKTRGQQVTLRCSSQSGHNTVSWYQQALGQGPQFIFQYYREEENGRGNFPPRFSGLQFPNYSSELNVNALELDDSALYLCASSVDRVGELFFGEGSRLTVL.

This chain uses TRBV9 with TRBJ2-7, with D perhaps matching TRBD2 (7 bases). The CDR3 has 15 amino acids. The germline V and J ends were trimmed by 4 bases and 2 bases, with 16 bases remaining between them. Germline loops: CDR1 SGDLS, CDR2 YYNGEE. DNA for the CDR3: TGTGCCAGCAGCCTTTCCGGCGGGGGCCCCTACGAGCAGTACTTC. It specifies CASSLSGGGPYEQYF.

The chain recombines TRBV12-3 or TRBV12-4 with TRBJ2-1; TRBD2 matches at 8 bases. Trimming at V came to 7 bases and at J to 10 bases, leaving 9 bases not matched to a gene. The CDR3 length is 13 residues. In DNA form, the CDR3 reads TGTGCCAGCATTGGAGTAGCGGGAAACGAGCAGTTCTTC. It yields the protein CASIGVAGNEQFF.

The chain employs TRBV19 and TRBJ1-2, with D hard to call. V was clipped by 3 bases and J by 0 bases, with 14 bases between them. The CDR3 is 16 residues long. Germline CDR1 is LNHDA and CDR2 is SQIVND (reference sequence). CDR3 sequence: CASSILSSVANYGYTF. The CDR3 DNA reads as TGTGCCAGTAGTATCCTCTCCTCGGTAGCTAACTATGGCTACACCTTC.

The rearrangement uses TRBV2 and TRBJ2-5; D perhaps matches TRBD1 (6 bases). Germline values: CDR1 SNHLY, CDR2 FYNNEI. The CDR3 sequence is 13 residues long. Between the trimmed V and J ends, which lost 6 bases and 4 bases, there was a span of 12 bases. The CDR3 DNA is TGTGCCAGCAGAGCCGGGACAACAGAGACCCAGTACTTC. Its protein is CASRAGTTETQYF.

This clone was counted a few times. The gene calls are TRBV4-2 and TRBJ2-1, with 7 nucleotides matching TRBD1. After removal of 7 bases from V and 4 bases from J, the junction contained 7 bases not matched to a gene. The germline CDR1 and CDR2 sequences are LGHNA and YNFKEQ. The CDR3 consists of 14 residues. In nucleotides, the CDR3 is TGTGCCAGCACCCCGGGACAGTCATACAATGAGCAGTTCTTC. Translating gives CASTPGQSYNEQFF.

In this sample, this clone turned up once. This rearrangement joins TRBV19 to TRBJ1-2, with D unresolved. V was pared by 2 bases and J by 1 base, with 20 bases between. There are 18 residues in the CDR3. Looked up from germline, CDR1 is LNHDA and CDR2 is SQIVND (reference sequence). This CDR3 is CASSISFDRGSYNYGYTF. The CDR3 region has the DNA TGTGCCAGTAGTATAAGTTTCGATCGGGGAAGCTATAACTATGGCTACACCTTC.

The chain is built from TRBV5-1 and TRBJ2-7; 8 bases line up with TRBD1. This CDR3 spans 13 amino acids. Trimming at V came to 0 bases and at J to 6 bases, leaving 2 bases not matched to a gene. The germline V gene encodes CDR1 SGHRS and CDR2 YFSETQ. In DNA, the CDR3 is TGCGCCAGCAGCTTGGGGACAGGGACCGAGCAGTACGTC. Translated: CASSLGTGTEQYV.

This chain connects TRBV18 to TRBJ2-1; the match to TRBD2 covers 9 bases. V trimming: 3 bases; J trimming: 7 bases; junction bases outside the gene matches: 7. This CDR3 is built from 15 residues. The V gene's germline CDR1 is KGHSH and CDR2 LQKENI. CDR3 sequence reads: CASSPSSGSWNEQFF. The CDR3, as DNA: TGTGCCAGCTCACCCAGTAGCGGGAGTTGGAATGAGCAGTTCTTC.